Shown below are 8 T cell receptor beta chains from a single sample sequenced in a study of CD8 T cells in ankylosing spondylitis. MiXCR, run by TCRdb on the 5' RACE reads, gives a single entry per CDR3 protein. The sample contains 250,000 to 300,000 distinct CDR3 sequences, about 19% of which appear only once. The sequenced material came from blood, either unsorted or a sorted T cell fraction (not recorded which). The receptors come from a male donor with ankylosing spondylitis or in good health (not recorded which).

This rearrangement joins TRBV5-6 to TRBJ2-7; possible D gene TRBD1, 5 bases. Trimming cost V 5 bases and J 1 base, with 10 bases left between them. Germline V gene sequence: CDR1 SGHDT, CDR2 YYEEEE. The CDR3 is 13 residues long. The CDR3 sequence is CASSWAGSYEQYV. The CDR3, as DNA: TGTGCCAGCAGTTGGGCAGGGTCCTACGAGCAGTACGTC.

The chain has TRBV20-1 and TRBJ1-5, with D possibly being TRBD1 (6 bases). V was cut by 1 base and J by 0 bases, with 16 bases left in between. From germline, CDR1 is DFQATT and CDR2 SNEGSKA (reference sequence). The CDR3 is 17 amino acids. The CDR3 region has the DNA TGCAGTGCTAGAGGGGGGGCGAGGGGAGATAGCAATCAGCCCCAGCATTTT. It codes for CSARGGARGDSNQPQHF.

The gene calls are TRBV28 and TRBJ2-5; D call uncertain. The CDR3 spans 10 residues. Germline CDR1 is MDHEN and CDR2 is SYDVKM. V dropped 10 bases and J dropped 5 bases, with 8 bases sitting between them. CDR3 region: CATALETQYF. Written as DNA, the CDR3 is TGTGCCACCGCCCTCGAGACCCAGTACTTC.

This clonotype has ten or more counts. The rearrangement uses TRBV5-6 and TRBJ2-2; D is unclear. Germline CDR1 is SGHDT and CDR2 is YYEEEE. This CDR3 region has 15 residues. V was shortened by 5 bases and J by 3 bases, with 14 bases between the two germline ends. The CDR3 nucleotides read TGTGCCAGCAGTTACCAAAGTGGCTACACCGGGGAGCTGTTTTTT. Translating it yields CASSYQSGYTGELFF.

The chain has TRBV2 and TRBJ2-1; D might be TRBD1 or TRBD2, each matching 6 bases. The ends were cut back, 6 bases at V and 6 bases at J, with 12 bases in the middle. From germline, CDR1 is SNHLY and CDR2 FYNNEI. CDR3 length: 13 residues. The CDR3 DNA reads TGTGCCAGCAGATGGGGGGCCCCCAATGAGCAGTTCTTC. It yields the protein CASRWGAPNEQFF.

This clonotype was found a few times. This chain uses TRBV5-1 with TRBJ2-6, with 8 bases aligning to TRBD1. Per the germline V gene, CDR1 is SGHRS and CDR2 is YFSETQ. Trimming removed 4 bases from V and 2 bases from J; junction bases left unmatched: 5. This CDR3 has 16 amino acids. The CDR3 is CASSARQGTGANVLTF. In nucleotides, the CDR3 is TGCGCCAGCAGCGCCCGACAGGGGACTGGGGCCAACGTCCTGACTTTC. The full variable domain, its missing parts supplied by reference TRBV5-1 and TRBJ2-6, is KAGVTQTPRYLIKTRGQQVTLSCSPISGHRSVSWYQQTPGQGLQFLFEYFSETQRNKGNFPGRFSGRQFSNSRSEMNVSTLELGDSALYLCASSARQGTGANVLTFGAGSRLTVL.

The chain is built from TRBV5-1 and TRBJ1-1, with D possibly matching TRBD1 (5 bases). CDR3 length equals 15 residues. V shed 9 bases and J shed 2 bases, with 20 bases lying between them. The germline CDR1 and CDR2 sequences are SGHRS and YFSETQ. DNA of the CDR3: TGCGCCACCTTAGGTCAGGGACCGGGAAACACTGAAGCTTTCTTT. Its translation: CATLGQGPGNTEAFF.

The chain recombines TRBV5-1 with TRBJ2-1, with D possibly being TRBD1 (6 bases). V was clipped by 3 bases and J by 3 bases, with 7 bases between them. The CDR3 consists of 13 residues. The germline gives CDR1 SGHRS, CDR2 YFSETQ. DNA for the CDR3: TGCGCCAGCAGCTGGGACAACTACAATGAGCAGTTCTTC. Protein sequence: CASSWDNYNEQFF.